A single sample is the source of the 11 T cell receptor beta chains below, sequenced in a study of T cells after posttransplantation cyclophosphamide. The assay was immunoSEQ multiplex PCR, and TCRdb's table has in-frame clones only and misses some. Of about 32,000 clones listed, about 90% were seen once; the top ten hold approximately 15%. Sequenced material: PBMCs. These receptors were taken from a woman aged 40 to 55 with a blood cancer, CMV-positive, and with a related stem cell donor.

This chain uses TRBV7-6 with TRBJ2-1; 9 bases agree with TRBD2. The length of the CDR3 is 16 residues. Trimming cost V 4 bases and J 3 bases; bases outside gene matches: 7. Germline assignment: CDR1 SGHVS and CDR2 FNYEAQ. CDR3 sequence: CASSYSSGDYYNEQFF. The CDR3, as DNA: TGTGCCAGCAGCTACTCTAGCGGGGATTACTACAATGAGCAGTTCTTC. Looking up the rest from reference TRBV7-6 and TRBJ2-1 gives the full variable domain: GAGVSQSPRYKVTKRGQDVALRCDPISGHVSLYWYRQALGQGPEFLTYFNYEAQQDKSGLPNDRFSAERPEGSISTLTIQRTEQRDSAMYRCASSYSSGDYYNEQFFGPGTRLTVL.

The chain combines TRBV4-1 with TRBJ2-1; 7 bases match TRBD2. The CDR3 consists of 17 residues. Germline CDR1 is MGHRA and CDR2 is YSYEKL. J gave up 3 bases and V 2 bases, and 10 bases lay outside the gene matches. The DNA for the CDR3 is TGCGCCAGCAGCCAAAATCGGCGGGGGATGGGCTACAATGAGCAGTTCTTC. Its translation: CASSQNRRGMGYNEQFF.

The chain has TRBV5-6 and TRBJ2-7, with 12 positions matching TRBD1. The CDR3 is 15 amino acids. Germline CDR1 is SGHDT and CDR2 is YYEEEE. V trimming: 4 bases; J trimming: 7 bases; junction bases outside the gene matches: 9. CDR3 amino acids: CASSGMGQGAKEQYF. The CDR3 nucleotides read TGTGCCAGCAGCGGGATGGGACAGGGGGCGAAAGAGCAGTACTTC.

The rearrangement uses TRBV10-2 and TRBJ2-2; 9 positions agree with TRBD2. This CDR3 has 15 residues. V was clipped by 8 bases and J by 1 base; unmatched bases: 5. Germline CDR1 and CDR2: WSHSY and SAAADI. This CDR3 reads CASQSSGGNTGELFF. The CDR3 nucleotides are TGCGCCAGCCAGAGTAGCGGGGGGAACACCGGGGAGCTGTTTTTT.

V usage is TRBV10-2 and J usage is TRBJ1-3; 8 nucleotides line up with TRBD1. The CDR3 totals 16 residues. V gave up 2 bases and J gave up 2 bases; unmatched junction bases: 5. Germline V gene sequence: CDR1 WSHSY, CDR2 SAAADI. CDR3 bases: TGCGCCAGCAGTGAGCCCAGGGGGCTAACTGGAAACACCATATATTTT. Its translation is CASSEPRGLTGNTIYF.

This clone was seen only once. V is TRBV7-2 and J is TRBJ2-5; D is ambiguous. The CDR3 extends over 14 amino acids. The germline V gene encodes CDR1 SGHTA and CDR2 FQGNSA. V gave up 4 bases and J gave up 2 bases, with 11 bases separating them. The CDR3 DNA follows: TGTGCCAGCAGCTCAGATCCCTCTCAAGAGACCCAGTACTTC. It codes for CASSSDPSQETQYF. Drawing the rest from reference TRBV7-2 and TRBJ2-5, the complete variable domain is GAGVSQSPSNKVTEKGKDVELRCDPISGHTALYWYRQSLGQGLEFLIYFQGNSAPDKSGLPSDRFSAERTGGSVSTLTIQRTQQEDSAVYLCASSSDPSQETQYFGPGTRLLVL.

The chain has TRBV29-1 and TRBJ1-6, with a possible D match to TRBD1 (5 bases). This CDR3 has 12 residues. Germline V gene lookup returns CDR1 SQVTM and CDR2 ANQGSEA. The CDR3 here is CGQGGSNSPLHF. The CDR3 DNA reads as TGCGGGCAGGGAGGTAGCAATTCACCCCTCCACTTT.

This clone was seen just once. The chain joins TRBV10-3 to TRBJ2-5; 11 bases match TRBD2. This CDR3 comprises 18 residues. V was clipped by 0 bases and J by 4 bases; unmatched bases: 10. Germline CDR1 reads ENHRY; CDR2 reads SYGVKD. CDR3 residues: CAISESPPWLAGGETQYF. DNA of the CDR3: TGTGCCATCAGTGAGTCTCCCCCTTGGCTAGCGGGGGGAGAGACCCAGTACTTC.

This clone was detected once. The rearrangement links TRBV4-2 to TRBJ2-1; TRBD1 matches at 7 bases. The V segment lost 0 bases and the J segment 8 bases; nucleotides outside the gene matches: 4. This CDR3 has 14 residues. Germline loops: CDR1 LGHNA, CDR2 YNFKEQ. CDR3 region: CASSQEQGTHEQFF. The CDR3 nucleotides read TGTGCCAGCAGCCAAGAACAGGGGACGCATGAGCAGTTCTTC.

This chain uses TRBV19 with TRBJ1-5; 8 positions match TRBD1. The germline V gene has CDR1 LNHDA and CDR2 SQIVND (reference sequence). The CDR3 runs to 15 residues. The V and J ends lost 3 bases and 2 bases, in that order; junction bases with no gene match: 3. CDR3 protein: CASSIGGQGNQPQHF. Here the CDR3 DNA reads TGTGCCAGTAGTATCGGGGGACAGGGCAATCAGCCCCAGCATTTT.

The chain employs TRBV23-1 and TRBJ2-2; D is uncertain. TRBV23-1 is assigned to the ORF class and has an uncertain function. Trimming stripped 0 bases from V and 1 base from J, with 9 bases between. The CDR3 spans 16 residues. The CDR3 DNA follows: TGCGCCAGCAGTCAATCCTTGGCCGAGAACACCGGGGAGCTGTTTTTT. This gives the protein CASSQSLAENTGELFF.